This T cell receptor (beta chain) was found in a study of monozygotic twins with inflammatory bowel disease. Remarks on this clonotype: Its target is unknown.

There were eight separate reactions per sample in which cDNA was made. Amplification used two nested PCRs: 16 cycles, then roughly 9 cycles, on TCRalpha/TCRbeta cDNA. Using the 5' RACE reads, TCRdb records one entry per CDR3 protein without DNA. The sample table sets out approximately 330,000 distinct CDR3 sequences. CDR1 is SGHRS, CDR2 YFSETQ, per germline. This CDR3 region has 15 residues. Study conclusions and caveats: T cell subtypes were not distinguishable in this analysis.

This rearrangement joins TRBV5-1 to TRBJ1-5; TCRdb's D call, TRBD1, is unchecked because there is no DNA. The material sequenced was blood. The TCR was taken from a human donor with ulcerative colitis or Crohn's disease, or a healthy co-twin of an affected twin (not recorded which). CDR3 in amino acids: CASSPGGNSNQPQHF. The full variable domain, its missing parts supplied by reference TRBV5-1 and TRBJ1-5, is KAGVTQTPRYLIKTRGQQVTLSCSPISGHRSVSWYQQTPGQGLQFLFEYFSETQRNKGNFPGRFSGRQFSNSRSEMNVSTLELGDSALYLCASSPGGNSNQPQHFGDGTRLSIL.